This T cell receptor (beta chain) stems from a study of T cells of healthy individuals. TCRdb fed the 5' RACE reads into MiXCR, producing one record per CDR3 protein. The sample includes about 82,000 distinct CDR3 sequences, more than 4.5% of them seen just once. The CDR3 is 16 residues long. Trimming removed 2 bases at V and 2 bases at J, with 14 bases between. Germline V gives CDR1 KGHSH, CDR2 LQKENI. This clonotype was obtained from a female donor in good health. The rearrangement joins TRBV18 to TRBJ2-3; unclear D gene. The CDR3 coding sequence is TGTGCCAGCTCACCAGGAAAGCAGGCGATCACAGATACGCAGTATTTT. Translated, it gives CASSPGKQAITDTQYF. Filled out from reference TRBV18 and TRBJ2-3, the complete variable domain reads NAGVMQNPRHLVRRRGQEARLRCSPMKGHSHVYWYRQLPEEGLKFMVYLQKENIIDESGMPKERFSAEFPKEGPSILRIQQVVRGDSAAYFCASSPGKQAITDTQYFGPGTRLTVL.